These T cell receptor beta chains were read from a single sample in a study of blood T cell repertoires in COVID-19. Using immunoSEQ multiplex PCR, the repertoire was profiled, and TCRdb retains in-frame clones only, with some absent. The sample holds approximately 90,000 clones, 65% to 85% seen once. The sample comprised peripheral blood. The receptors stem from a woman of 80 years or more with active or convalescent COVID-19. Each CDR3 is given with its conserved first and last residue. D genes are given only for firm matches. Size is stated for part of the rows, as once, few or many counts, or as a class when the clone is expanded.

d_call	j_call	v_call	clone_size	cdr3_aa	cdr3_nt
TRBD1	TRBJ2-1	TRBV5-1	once	CASSLQGPEQFF	TGCGCCAGCAGCTTACAGGGGCCAGAGCAGTTCTTC
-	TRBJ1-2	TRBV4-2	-	CASSQDPGDWYGYTF	TGTGCCAGCAGCCAGGATCCAGGGGATTGGTATGGCTACACCTTC
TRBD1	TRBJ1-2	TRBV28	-	CASSLEGAYGYTF	TGTGCCAGCAGTTTAGAGGGGGCTTATGGCTACACCTTC
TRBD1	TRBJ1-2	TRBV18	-	CASSSRTGVFAYGYTF	TGTGCCAGCTCATCCCGGACAGGGGTCTTCGCCTATGGCTACACCTTC
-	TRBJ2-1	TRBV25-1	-	CASNGGKVGEQFF	TGTGCCAGCAACGGCGGGAAGGTAGGTGAGCAGTTCTTC
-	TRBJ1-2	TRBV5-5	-	CASTYEDRLNYGYTF	TGTGCCAGCACCTATGAGGACAGACTTAACTATGGCTACACCTTC
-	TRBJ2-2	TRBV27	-	CASSLSLGNTGELFF	TGTGCCAGCAGTTTATCCCTCGGGAACACCGGGGAGCTGTTTTTT
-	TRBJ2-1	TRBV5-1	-	CASSPPTPSHEQFF	TGCGCCAGCAGCCCCCCGACTCCCAGCCATGAGCAGTTCTTC
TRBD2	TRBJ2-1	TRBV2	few	CASIPSGIGEQFF	TGTGCCAGCATCCCCAGCGGGATCGGGGAGCAGTTCTTC
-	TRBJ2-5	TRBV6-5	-	CASRPRGETQYF	TGTGCCAGCAGACCCAGGGGAGAGACCCAGTACTTC
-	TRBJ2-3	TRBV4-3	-	CASSLEGASTDTQYF	TGCGCCAGCAGCCTAGAAGGGGCTAGCACAGATACGCAGTATTTT
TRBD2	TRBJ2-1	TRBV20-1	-	CSASLVSGTREQFF	TGCAGTGCTAGTTTAGTTAGCGGGACTCGTGAGCAGTTCTTC
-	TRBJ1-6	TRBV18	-	CASSPVGNVNSPLHF	TGTGCCAGCTCTCCCGTCGGGAATGTGAATTCACCCCTCCACTTT
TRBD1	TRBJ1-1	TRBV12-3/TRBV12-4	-	CASRGQLNTEAFF	TGTGCCAGCAGGGGACAGTTGAACACTGAAGCTTTCTTT
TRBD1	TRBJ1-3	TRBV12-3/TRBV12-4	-	CASRRQGANTIYF	TGTGCCAGCAGGCGACAGGGGGCAAACACCATATATTTT
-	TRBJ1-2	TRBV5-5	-	CASSFNGRDGYTF	TGTGCCAGCAGCTTTAATGGCCGGGATGGCTACACCTTC
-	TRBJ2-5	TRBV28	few	CASPQGSQETQYF	TGTGCCAGCCCTCAGGGGAGCCAAGAGACCCAGTACTTC
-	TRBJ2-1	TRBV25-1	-	CASSDRGALLEQFF	TGTGCCAGCAGTGATCGGGGGGCCCTTCTGGAGCAGTTCTTC
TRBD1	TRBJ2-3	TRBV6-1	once	CASSEGTGSTDTQYF	TGTGCCAGCAGTGAAGGGACAGGGAGCACAGATACGCAGTATTTT
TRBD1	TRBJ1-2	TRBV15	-	CATSRDLGTEYGYTF	TGTGCCACCAGCAGAGACCTCGGGACAGAGTATGGCTACACCTTC
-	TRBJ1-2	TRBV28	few	CASGRGESNYGYTF	TGTGCCAGCGGACGCGGGGAGTCAAACTATGGCTACACCTTC
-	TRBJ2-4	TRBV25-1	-	CASSSTLSGARNIQYF	TGTGCCAGCAGTTCCACCCTAAGCGGAGCCCGAAACATTCAGTACTTC
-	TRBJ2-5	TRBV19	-	CASSMVREFETQYF	TGTGCCAGTAGTATGGTACGGGAATTTGAGACCCAGTACTTC
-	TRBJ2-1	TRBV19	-	CASSALYQGGEQFF	TGTGCCAGTAGTGCTCTTTATCAGGGAGGTGAGCAGTTCTTC
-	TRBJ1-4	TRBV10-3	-	CAISDGGDYEKLFF	TGTGCCATCAGTGACGGAGGGGATTATGAAAAACTGTTTTTT
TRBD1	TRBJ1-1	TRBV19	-	CASSTWTGAEAFF	TGTGCCAGTAGTACCTGGACAGGGGCCGAAGCTTTCTTT
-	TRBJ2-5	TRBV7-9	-	CASSLNRDPRTQYF	TGTGCCAGCAGCCTCAATCGCGACCCTAGAACCCAGTACTTC
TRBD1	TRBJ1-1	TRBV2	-	CATLDRGVTEAFF	TGTGCCACCTTGGACAGGGGGGTCACTGAAGCTTTCTTT
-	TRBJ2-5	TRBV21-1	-	CASPQPPGVAQYF	TGTGCCAGCCCTCAACCTCCCGGGGTCGCCCAGTACTTC
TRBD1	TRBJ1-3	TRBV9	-	CASSVAGTGTFTEGNTIYF	TGTGCCAGCAGCGTAGCAGGGACAGGCACCTTTACCGAGGGAAACACCATATATTTT
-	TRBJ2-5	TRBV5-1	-	CASSLAQRETQYF	TGCGCCAGCAGCTTAGCCCAGAGGGAGACCCAGTACTTC
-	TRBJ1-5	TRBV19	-	CASLGRQGSNQPQHF	TGTGCCAGTCTCGGTCGTCAGGGCAGCAATCAGCCCCAGCATTTT
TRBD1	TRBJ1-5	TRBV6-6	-	CASSLGQANQPQHF	TGTGCCAGCAGTTTAGGACAGGCCAATCAGCCCCAGCATTTT
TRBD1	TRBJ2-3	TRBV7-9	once	CASSKRDRDYDTQYF	TGTGCCAGCAGCAAGAGGGACAGGGATTATGATACGCAGTATTTT
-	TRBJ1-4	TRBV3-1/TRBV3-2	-	CASSQEWQTTNEKLFF	TGTGCCAGCAGCCAAGAATGGCAGACAACTAATGAAAAACTGTTTTTT
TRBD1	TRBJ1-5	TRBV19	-	CASRLNAGGGYQPQHF	TGTGCCAGTAGACTCAATGCAGGGGGCGGTTATCAGCCCCAGCATTTT
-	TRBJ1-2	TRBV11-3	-	CASSSTRRNYGYTF	TGTGCCAGCAGCTCGACACGACGTAACTATGGCTACACCTTC
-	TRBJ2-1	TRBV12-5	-	CASGFGQKSDFSYNEQFF	TGTGCTAGTGGTTTCGGGCAGAAGTCGGACTTCTCCTACAATGAGCAGTTCTTC
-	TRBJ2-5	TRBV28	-	CASSPPHGETQYF	TGTGCCAGCAGCCCCCCGCACGGGGAGACCCAGTACTTC
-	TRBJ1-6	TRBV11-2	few	CASSLPGKGSPLHF	TGTGCCAGCAGCTTACCAGGGAAGGGTTCACCCCTCCACTTT
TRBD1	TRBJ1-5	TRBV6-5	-	CASLGGQFNQPQHF	TGTGCCAGCCTGGGGGGACAGTTCAATCAGCCCCAGCATTTT
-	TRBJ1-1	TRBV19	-	CASSPGAGEAFF	TGTGCCAGTAGTCCTGGGGCCGGTGAAGCTTTCTTT
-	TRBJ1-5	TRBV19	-	CASSSQEISNQPQHF	TGTGCCAGTAGTTCACAGGAGATTAGCAATCAGCCCCAGCATTTT
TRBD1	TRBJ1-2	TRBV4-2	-	CASVPTGTDYGYTF	TGTGCCAGCGTACCTACCGGGACAGACTATGGCTACACCTTC
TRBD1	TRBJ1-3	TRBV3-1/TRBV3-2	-	CASSQGTGGSGNTIYF	TGTGCCAGCAGCCAAGGGACAGGGGGCTCTGGAAACACCATATATTTT
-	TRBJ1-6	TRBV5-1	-	CASSLEGDYNSPLHF	TGCGCCAGCAGCTTGGAAGGGGACTATAATTCACCCCTCCACTTT
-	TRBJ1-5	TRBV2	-	CASREGSVNQPQHF	TGTGCCAGCAGGGAGGGTAGTGTAAATCAGCCCCAGCATTTT
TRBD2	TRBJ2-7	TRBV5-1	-	CASSWAGGSVDEQYF	TGCGCCAGCAGCTGGGCGGGGGGTTCTGTAGACGAGCAGTACTTC
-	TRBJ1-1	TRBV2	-	CASTGDRTHTEAFF	TGTGCCAGCACGGGCGACAGAACACACACTGAAGCTTTCTTT
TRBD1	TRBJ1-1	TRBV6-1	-	CASSELTGGVTEAFF	TGTGCCAGCAGTGAACTGACAGGGGGCGTCACTGAAGCTTTCTTT
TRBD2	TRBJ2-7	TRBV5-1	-	CASSSQAGVGEQYF	TGCGCCAGCAGCTCTCAAGCGGGAGTGGGTGAGCAGTACTTC
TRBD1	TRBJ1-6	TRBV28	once	CASRPTTGVRNSPLHF	TGTGCCAGCAGACCGACTACAGGGGTTAGGAATTCACCCCTCCACTTT
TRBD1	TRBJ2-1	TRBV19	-	CASSRGQEYNEQFF	TGTGCCAGTAGTAGGGGACAGGAGTACAATGAGCAGTTCTTC
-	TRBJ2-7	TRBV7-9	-	CASSPAETPILASYEQYF	TGTGCCAGCAGCCCCGCCGAGACCCCCATCCTAGCCTCCTACGAGCAGTACTTC
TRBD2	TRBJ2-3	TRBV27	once	CASSLGGTFTDTQYF	TGTGCCAGCAGTTTGGGGGGGACTTTCACAGATACGCAGTATTTT
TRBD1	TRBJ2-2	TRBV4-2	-	CASSLRDSLNTGELFF	TGTGCCAGCAGCCTACGGGACAGCCTAAACACCGGGGAGCTGTTTTTT
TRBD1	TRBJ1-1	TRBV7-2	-	CASSWTGGNTEAFF	TGTGCCAGCAGTTGGACAGGGGGCAACACTGAAGCTTTCTTT